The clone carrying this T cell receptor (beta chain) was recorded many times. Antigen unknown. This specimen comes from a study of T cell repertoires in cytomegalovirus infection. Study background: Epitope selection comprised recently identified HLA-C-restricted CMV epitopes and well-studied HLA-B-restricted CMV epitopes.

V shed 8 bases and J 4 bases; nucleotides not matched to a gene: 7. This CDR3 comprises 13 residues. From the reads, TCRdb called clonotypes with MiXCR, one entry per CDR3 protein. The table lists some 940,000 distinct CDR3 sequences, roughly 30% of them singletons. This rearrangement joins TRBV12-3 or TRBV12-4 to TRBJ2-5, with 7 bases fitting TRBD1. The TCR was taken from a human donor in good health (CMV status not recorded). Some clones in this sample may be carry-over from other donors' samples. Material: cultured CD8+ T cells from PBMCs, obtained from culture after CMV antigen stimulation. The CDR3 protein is CASQTGSGETQYF. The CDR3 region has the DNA TGTGCCAGCCAGACAGGGTCGGGAGAGACCCAGTACTTC.